The 28 T cell receptor beta chains below come from one sample, sequenced in a study of Graves' ophthalmopathy and Graves' hyperthyroidism. CDR3 regions of TCR beta were amplified from RNA transcripts. HTBI-primed first-round RT-PCR preceded second-round multiplex PCR. TCRdb analysed the multiplex PCR reads with MiXCR anew, one entry per CDR3 protein. Among roughly 420,000 distinct CDR3 sequences listed, around 21% were seen once. Sequenced sample: peripheral blood. These TCRs come from a woman between 18 and 30 years old with stable Graves' hyperthyroidism.

This clonotype was observed at least ten times. DNA for the CDR3: TGTGCCAGCAGCTCAGTCGACAGCACGGGGGGGAACACTGAAGCTTTCTTT. Translation: CASSSVDSTGGNTEAFF. V and J are TRBV7-9 and TRBJ1-1; tentative D call: TRBD1 (5 bases). The CDR3 is made up of 17 amino acids. V dropped 4 bases and J dropped 1 base, with 19 bases sitting between them. CDR1 SEHNR and CDR2 FQNEAQ come from the germline V gene (reference sequence). Using reference TRBV7-9 and TRBJ1-1 for the parts outside the CDR3, the full variable domain is DTGVSQNPRHKITKRGQNVTFRCDPISEHNRLYWYRQTLGQGPEFLTYFQNEAQLEKSRLLSDRFSAERPKGSFSTLEIQRTEQGDSAMYLCASSSVDSTGGNTEAFFGQGTRLTVV.

This clonotype was detected only once. At one boundary the junction diverges from the germline segment, which might be a read error. The chain carries TRBV12-3 or TRBV12-4 and TRBJ2-7, with TRBD2 identical over 8 bases. The CDR3 length is 15 residues. The CDR3 here is CASSLLASGSYDQYF. The CDR3 coding sequence is TGTGCCAGCAGTTTGTTGGCTAGCGGGTCCTACGATCAGTACTTC.

J is TRBJ2-7 and V is TRBV6-5; D unclear. The CDR3 loop spans 14 amino acids. Germline V CDR1 and CDR2: MNHEY, SVGAGI. V lost 0 bases and J lost 6, with 12 bases in between. Here the CDR3 DNA reads TGTGCCAGCAGTTACTCGGTAATGCGGTCCGAGCAGTACTTC. Encoded protein: CASSYSVMRSEQYF.

In this sample, this clonotype turned up many times. V is TRBV2 and J is TRBJ1-2, with D uncertain. From germline, CDR1 is SNHLY and CDR2 FYNNEI. The CDR3 runs 14 residues. V was trimmed by 8 bases and J by 1 base, leaving 14 bases between them. Here the CDR3 reads CASVVGRVNYGYTF. In DNA form, the CDR3 reads TGTGCCAGCGTCGTGGGTAGAGTTAACTATGGCTACACCTTC.

This chain uses TRBV6-2 or TRBV6-3 with TRBJ1-2; D is unclear. Per the germline V gene, CDR1 is MNHEY and CDR2 is SVGEGT. The CDR3 has 14 residues. The CDR3 DNA is TGTGCTAGTATCATGTCATGGGGAAGCTATGGCTACACCTTC. Amino acids: CASIMSWGSYGYTF.

The chain carries TRBV24-1 and TRBJ2-5; the D is unclear. Germline CDR1 reads KGHDR; CDR2 reads SFDVKD. V shed 2 bases and J shed 13 bases, with 16 bases lying between them. The CDR3 is 13 residues long. The CDR3 nucleotides read TGTGCCACCAGTGATTCCCTCCGGGCCCACCGGTACTTC. It specifies CATSDSLRAHRYF.

This clonotype was seen ten or more times. Compared with germline, one end of the junction differs, possibly owing to a read error. The CDR3 here is CASSYRTSKNIKYF. The DNA of the CDR3 is TGTGCCAGCAGTTACAGGACGAGCAAAAACATTAAGTACTTC. V and J are TRBV6-5 and TRBJ2-4; D is unclear. This CDR3 contains 14 residues. Germline V CDR1 and CDR2: MNHEY, SVGAGI.

This clonotype was picked up many times. The V call is TRBV24-1, the J call TRBJ2-7, with 12 bases matching TRBD2. Per germline, CDR1 KGHDR and CDR2 SFDVKD. The CDR3 contains 14 residues. V dropped 5 bases and J dropped 5; count of bases not matched to a gene: 3. CDR3: CATSGLAGVDEQYF. In nucleotides, the CDR3 is TGTGCCACCAGTGGACTAGCGGGAGTCGACGAGCAGTACTTC.

The sample holds many counts of this clonotype. The chain recombines TRBV12-3 or TRBV12-4 with TRBJ2-4; D is possibly TRBD2 (5 bases). The CDR3 runs 17 residues. The V end lost 8 bases, the J end lost 5 bases, and 25 bases lay between the germline ends. Here the CDR3 reads CASGPSFSVVGENIQYF. The CDR3 bases are TGTGCCAGCGGTCCCTCCTTTAGCGTTGTAGGTGAAAACATTCAGTACTTC.

This clonotype was seen at least ten times. The chain employs TRBV20-1 and TRBJ2-3; TRBD1 matches 7 bases. Trimming took 6 bases from V and 3 from J; bases not matched to a gene: 0. The CDR3 sequence is 11 residues long. Germline V gene sequence: CDR1 DFQATT, CDR2 SNEGSKA (reference sequence). The CDR3 DNA follows: TGCAGTGCGGGACAGACAGATACGCAGTATTTT. It yields the protein CSAGQTDTQYF.

This clonotype was found many times. V gene TRBV7-2 combines with J gene TRBJ1-1, with D uncertain. The V end lost 7 bases, the J end lost 1 base, and 16 bases lay between the germline ends. In germline, CDR1 is SGHTA, CDR2 FQGNSA. This CDR3 region has 15 residues. The CDR3 nucleotides are TGTGCCAGCAACCTACCAGCTGGACCGAACACTGAAGCTTTCTTT. This encodes CASNLPAGPNTEAFF. The full variable domain, completed using reference TRBV7-2 and TRBJ1-1, is GAGVSQSPSNKVTEKGKDVELRCDPISGHTALYWYRQSLGQGLEFLIYFQGNSAPDKSGLPSDRFSAERTGGSVSTLTIQRTQQEDSAVYLCASNLPAGPNTEAFFGQGTRLTVV.

The chain combines TRBV20-1 with TRBJ2-5, with D tentatively TRBD1 or TRBD2 (6 bases each). The germline CDR1 and CDR2 sequences are DFQATT and SNEGSKA (reference sequence). Trimming removed 5 bases from V and 5 bases from J, with 15 bases in between. The CDR3 extends over 13 amino acids. CDR3 protein: CSAPRGGGETQYF. Written as DNA, the CDR3 is TGCAGTGCTCCCCGAGGAGGGGGGGAGACCCAGTACTTC.

This clonotype was recorded at least ten times. The J gene is TRBJ2-5, the V gene TRBV9, with 7 bases that match TRBD2. The CDR3 loop spans 13 amino acids. Germline loops: CDR1 SGDLS, CDR2 YYNGEE. V shed 3 bases, J shed 3 bases, and the junction held 2 bases outside the gene matches. In DNA form, the CDR3 reads TGTGCCAGCAGCGAGAGCGGGAAAGAGACCCAGTACTTC. Translating gives CASSESGKETQYF. The full variable domain, its missing parts supplied by reference TRBV9 and TRBJ2-5, is DSGVTQTPKHLITATGQRVTLRCSPRSGDLSVYWYQQSLDQGLQFLIQYYNGEERAKGNILERFSAQQFPDLHSELNLSSLELGDSALYFCASSESGKETQYFGPGTRLLVL.

This clonotype occurred many times. J is TRBJ1-6 and V is TRBV9; the match to TRBD1 covers 8 bases. Germline V gives CDR1 SGDLS, CDR2 YYNGEE. CDR3 size: 15 residues. The V and J ends lost 0 bases and 11 bases, in that order; junction bases with no gene match: 7. The CDR3 DNA reads TGTGCCAGCAGCGTAGAAGGACAGGGCCGTCCACCCCTCCACTTT. As protein: CASSVEGQGRPPLHF.

Ten or more counts support this clonotype. The gene calls are TRBV19 and TRBJ2-7; the match to TRBD2 covers 8 bases. CDR1 is LNHDA and CDR2 is SQIVND in the germline V gene (reference sequence). V gave up 5 bases and J gave up 4 bases; unmatched junction bases: 7. The CDR3 has 14 residues. The CDR3: CASSWSSGRYEQYF. DNA of the CDR3: TGTGCCAGTAGTTGGTCGAGCGGGAGATACGAGCAGTACTTC.

The table lists this clonotype with many counts. The CDR3 DNA is TGCAGTGCCCAGGTCGGGGGGCGGAAGGATACGCAGTATTTT. This sequence encodes CSAQVGGRKDTQYF. J is TRBJ2-3 and V is TRBV20-1; weak D call: TRBD2 (7 bases). Germline V gene data show CDR1 as DFQATT and CDR2 as SNEGSKA (reference sequence). V was clipped by 6 bases and J by 6 bases, with 19 bases between them. The CDR3 contains 14 residues.

The chain has TRBV20-1 and TRBJ2-2; 7 positions agree with TRBD2. Per germline, CDR1 DFQATT and CDR2 SNEGSKA (reference sequence). CDR3 length: 14 amino acids. V was clipped by 3 bases and J by 4 bases; unmatched bases: 5. Here the CDR3 reads CSARRWGGTGELFF. The CDR3 DNA follows: TGCAGTGCTAGGAGGTGGGGGGGCACCGGGGAGCTGTTTTTT.

This clonotype has a count of ten or more. This chain connects TRBV10-3 to TRBJ2-7, with TRBD2 identical over 10 bases. Germline CDR1 is ENHRY and CDR2 is SYGVKD. Trimming at V came to 4 bases and at J to 3 bases, leaving 9 bases not matched to a gene. CDR3 length: 16 residues. The CDR3 region is CAISGSSGSPSYEQYF. CDR3 sequence (DNA): TGTGCCATCAGTGGCTCTAGCGGGAGTCCCAGCTACGAGCAGTACTTC.

A word on this clonotype: Given a much more abundant clone one base away, this may be a read error. The chain carries TRBV7-3 and TRBJ1-6, with D tentatively TRBD1 (5 bases). The CDR3 totals 15 residues. Germline V gene lookup returns CDR1 SGHTA and CDR2 FQGTGA. CDR3 region: CTSSLGTVDNSPLHF. The CDR3 DNA reads TGTACCAGCAGCTTGGGGACGGTAGATAATTCACCCCTCCACTTT.

This clonotype has a count of ten or more. V and J are TRBV29-1 and TRBJ1-1; maybe TRBD1 (6 bases). Between the trimmed V and J ends, which lost 6 bases and 3 bases, there was a span of 14 bases. CDR1 is SQVTM, CDR2 ANQGSEA, per germline. The CDR3 is 13 residues long. The CDR3 loop is CSVQGKRDTEAFF. Written as DNA, the CDR3 is TGCAGCGTACAGGGAAAACGTGACACTGAAGCTTTCTTT.

This clonotype was detected many times. The chain employs TRBV7-8 and TRBJ2-2; 8 nucleotides match TRBD1. The CDR3 has 16 residues. Germline V lookup: CDR1 SGHVS, CDR2 FQNEAQ. V lost 5 bases to trimming and J lost 9 bases; unmatched junction nucleotides: 14. The CDR3 bases are TGTGCCAGCAGCCTTATGGCACAGGGGGTCCGGAGGGAGCTGTTTTTT. It specifies CASSLMAQGVRRELFF.

Many counts were recorded for this clonotype. This chain uses TRBV6-2 or TRBV6-3 with TRBJ1-2; D not resolved. CDR1 is MNHEY and CDR2 is SVGEGT in the germline V gene. V lost 5 bases to trimming and J lost 7 bases, with 8 bases between them. This CDR3 contains 11 residues. The DNA of the CDR3 is TGTGCCAGCAGTACCAATTTTGGCTACACCTTC. Its translation is CASSTNFGYTF.

This chain joins TRBV7-2 and TRBJ1-6; D unclear. Deletions cut 4 bases from V and 9 bases from J, with 16 bases between. Germline lookup yields CDR1 SGHTA and CDR2 FQGNSA. This CDR3 spans 15 amino acids. Here the CDR3 DNA reads TGTGCCAGCAGCTATTTTCGGCTGGAGGTTTCACCCCTCCACTTT. Translation gives CASSYFRLEVSPLHF.

This clonotype was found many times. The chain recombines TRBV12-3 or TRBV12-4 with TRBJ1-5, with 7 bases matching TRBD1. The CDR3 consists of 15 residues. V lost 0 bases, J lost 9 bases, and 8 bases stayed unmatched. CDR3 region: CASSLATGRGMPQHF. Here the CDR3 DNA reads TGTGCCAGCAGTTTAGCGACAGGGAGAGGTATGCCCCAGCATTTT.

The V call is TRBV6-1, the J call TRBJ1-1, with a possible D match to TRBD1 (6 bases). Germline V gene lookup returns CDR1 MNHNS and CDR2 SASEGT. The CDR3 is 13 residues long. V dropped 6 bases and J dropped 4 bases, with 12 bases sitting between them. CDR3 amino acids: CASRRGGSTEAFF. The DNA for the CDR3 is TGTGCCAGCAGGCGGGGGGGCTCCACTGAAGCTTTCTTT.

On this clonotype: A much larger clone differs by one base, so this may be a read error. V usage is TRBV12-3 or TRBV12-4 and J usage is TRBJ1-1, with 9 nucleotides matching TRBD1. This CDR3 comprises 15 residues. The CDR3 loop reads CASSLGQGFATEAVF. In nucleotides, the CDR3 is TGTGCCAGCAGTTTGGGACAGGGATTTGCCACTGAAGCTGTCTTT.

The table lists this clonotype with many counts. The V call is TRBV7-9, the J call TRBJ2-5; TRBD1 matches at 7 bases. CDR3 size: 15 residues. The V and J ends lost 5 bases and 7 bases, in that order; junction bases with no gene match: 13. Looked up from germline, CDR1 is SEHNR and CDR2 is FQNEAQ (reference sequence). Written as DNA, the CDR3 is TGTGCCAGCAGCGATGGACAGGTCCTTACAGTGACCCAGTACTTC. As protein: CASSDGQVLTVTQYF. The whole variable domain, remainder taken from reference TRBV7-9 and TRBJ2-5, is DTGVSQNPRHKITKRGQNVTFRCDPISEHNRLYWYRQTLGQGPEFLTYFQNEAQLEKSRLLSDRFSAERPKGSFSTLEIQRTEQGDSAMYLCASSDGQVLTVTQYFGPGTRLLVL.

At least ten counts were recorded for this clonotype. The chain couples TRBV7-3 to TRBJ1-2; D is unclear. The CDR3 sequence is 11 residues long. Germline CDR1 and CDR2: SGHTA and FQGTGA. The ends were cut back, 2 bases at V and 8 bases at J, with 6 bases in the middle. Here the CDR3 reads CASSLSWGYTF. CDR3 nucleotides: TGTGCCAGCAGCTTATCTTGGGGCTACACCTTC.